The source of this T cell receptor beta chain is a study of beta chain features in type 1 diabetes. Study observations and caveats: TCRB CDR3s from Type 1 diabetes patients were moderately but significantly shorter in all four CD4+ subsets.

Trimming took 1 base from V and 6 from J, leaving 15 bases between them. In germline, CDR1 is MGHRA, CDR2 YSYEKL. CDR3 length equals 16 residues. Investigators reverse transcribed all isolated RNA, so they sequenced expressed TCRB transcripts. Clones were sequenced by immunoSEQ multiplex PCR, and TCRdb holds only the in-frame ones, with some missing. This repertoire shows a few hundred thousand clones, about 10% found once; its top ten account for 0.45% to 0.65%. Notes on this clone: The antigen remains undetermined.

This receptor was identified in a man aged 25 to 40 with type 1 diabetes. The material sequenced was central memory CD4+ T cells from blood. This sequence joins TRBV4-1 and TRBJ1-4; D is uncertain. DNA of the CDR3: TGCGCCAGCAGCCAAGCCAGACATATTCAGGATGAAAAACTGTTTTTT. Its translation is CASSQARHIQDEKLFF.